This record looks at one T cell receptor beta chain sequence and its context. Other DNA variants within this sample encode the same CDR3. The repertoire was sequenced with immunoSEQ multiplex PCR; TCRdb's copy has only in-frame clones and lacks some. The sample holds roughly 2.4 million clones; under 97% are singletons and the top ten take about 0.13%. The sample is drawn from a study of shared clonotypes between healthy human individuals. The specimen sequenced was naive CD4+ T cells sorted from blood. Subset given: CD45RA+ positively selected. The TCR was taken from a young man in good health.

CDR3 sequence (DNA): TGTGCCAGCAGCTTAGGTTTGCGAGAGACCCAGTACTTC. Translated: CASSLGLRETQYF. The chain employs TRBV11-3 and TRBJ2-5; no firm D call. Germline CDR1 SGHNT, CDR2 YENEEA. Trimming shortened V by 1 base and J by 4 bases, and 7 bases separated the two germline ends. The CDR3 loop spans 13 amino acids.